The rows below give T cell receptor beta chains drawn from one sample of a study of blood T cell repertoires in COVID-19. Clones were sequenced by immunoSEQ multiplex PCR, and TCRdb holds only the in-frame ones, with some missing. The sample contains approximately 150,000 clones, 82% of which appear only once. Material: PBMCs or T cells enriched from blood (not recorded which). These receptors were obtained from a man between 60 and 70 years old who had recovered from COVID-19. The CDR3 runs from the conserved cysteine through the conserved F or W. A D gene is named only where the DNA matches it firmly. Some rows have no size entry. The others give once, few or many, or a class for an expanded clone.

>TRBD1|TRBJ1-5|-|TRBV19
TGTGCCAGTAGTATGAGAGGACAGGGGGATCAGCCCCAGCATTTT
CASSMRGQGDQPQHF
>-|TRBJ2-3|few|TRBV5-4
TGTGCCAGCAGCTTGTATGAGACGGGGACAGATACGCAGTATTTT
CASSLYETGTDTQYF
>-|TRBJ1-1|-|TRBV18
TGTGCCAGCTCACCATTATTAGACAATGAAGCTTTCTTT
CASSPLLDNEAFF
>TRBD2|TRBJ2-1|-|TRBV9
TGTGCCAGCAGCGTAGTCGGAAGAAGCGGGGGGGAACCCTACAATGAGCAGTTCTTC
CASSVVGRSGGEPYNEQFF
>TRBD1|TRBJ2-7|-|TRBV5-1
TGCGCCAGCAGCTGGAGGGACAGGGGGAACGAGCAGTACTTC
CASSWRDRGNEQYF
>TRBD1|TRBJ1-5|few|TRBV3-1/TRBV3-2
TGTGCCAGCAGCCAAGAAGGACAGGGATGGGATCAGCCCCAGCATTTT
CASSQEGQGWDQPQHF
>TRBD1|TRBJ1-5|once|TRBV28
TGTGCCAGCAGTTTAAAAAGGGGGCTTGGCAATCAGCCCCAGCATTTT
CASSLKRGLGNQPQHF
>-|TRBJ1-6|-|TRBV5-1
TGCGCCAGCAGCTTGTCTCCCTATAATTCACCCCTCCACTTT
CASSLSPYNSPLHF
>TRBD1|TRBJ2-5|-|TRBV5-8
TGTGCCAGCCGGGACAGGAGAATACTCACGGATCTCCAAGAGACCCAGTACTTC
CASRDRRILTDLQETQYF
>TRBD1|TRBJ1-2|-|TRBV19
TGTGCCAGTAGGCAGGGGGCAGGGAACTATGGCTACACCTTC
CASRQGAGNYGYTF
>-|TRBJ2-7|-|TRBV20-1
TGCAGTGCTAGTCGCGCAGGGATCTACGAGCAGTACTTC
CSASRAGIYEQYF
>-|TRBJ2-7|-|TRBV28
TGTGCCAGCAGTCCTAGCCCAAGAGACTACGAGCAGTACTTC
CASSPSPRDYEQYF
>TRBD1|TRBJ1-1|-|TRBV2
TGTGCCAGCAGTGGGGTGGACAGGTTGAACACTGAAGCTTTCTTT
CASSGVDRLNTEAFF
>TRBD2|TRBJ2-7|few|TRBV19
TGTGCCTGCTCCAAATCAACTAGCGGGAGGGCCCAGGTCTACGAGCAGTACTTC
CACSKSTSGRAQVYEQYF
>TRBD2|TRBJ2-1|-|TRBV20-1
TGCAGTGCTAGTCAGACCAGCGGGAGGGCCGGTAAGCAGTTCTTC
CSASQTSGRAGKQFF
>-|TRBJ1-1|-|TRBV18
TGTGCCAGCTCACCTATACACCGTGAAGCTTTCTTT
CASSPIHREAFF
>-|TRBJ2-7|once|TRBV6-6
TGTGCCAGCAGACGACTCCTTTCGTACCAGGGGACCGCCTACGAGCAGTACTTC
CASRRLLSYQGTAYEQYF
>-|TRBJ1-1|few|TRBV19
TGTGCCAGTAGTAACCGAGCACCGAACACTGAAGCTTTCTTT
CASSNRAPNTEAFF
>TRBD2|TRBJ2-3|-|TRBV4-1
TGCGCCAGCAGCCCCACTAGCGGGGGATTAGATACGCAGTATTTT
CASSPTSGGLDTQYF
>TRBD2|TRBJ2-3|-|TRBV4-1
TGCGCCAGCAGCCTACTAGCGGGGACTAGCACAGATACGCAGTATTTT
CASSLLAGTSTDTQYF
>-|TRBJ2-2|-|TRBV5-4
TGTGCCAGCAGCCTGAACACCGGGGAGCTGTTTTTT
CASSLNTGELFF
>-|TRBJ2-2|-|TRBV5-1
TGCGCCAGCAGCTTGGGTCAAAACACCGGGGAGCTGTTTTTT
CASSLGQNTGELFF
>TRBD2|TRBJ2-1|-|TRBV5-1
TGCGCCAGCAGCTCCCGGGATAGCGGGACATACTCCTACAATGAGCAGTTCTTC
CASSSRDSGTYSYNEQFF
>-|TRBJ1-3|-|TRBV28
TGTGCCAGCAGTTTATACCGGGACAACTCTGGAAACACCATATATTTT
CASSLYRDNSGNTIYF
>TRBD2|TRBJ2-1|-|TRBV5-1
TGCGCCAGCAGCGGTAGCGGGGCTTACAATGAGCAGTTCTTC
CASSGSGAYNEQFF
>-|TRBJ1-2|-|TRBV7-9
TGTGCCAGCAGCTATGAGACAGTTAACTATGGCTACACCTTC
CASSYETVNYGYTF
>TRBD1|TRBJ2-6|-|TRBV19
TGTGCCAGTAGTACCCAGGGGGCATTTTCTGGGGCCAACGTCCTGACTTTC
CASSTQGAFSGANVLTF
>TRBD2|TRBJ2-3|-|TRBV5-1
TGCGCCAGCAGCTATCCGGACAGTCTACTAGCGGGCAGGGAAGCTAGCACAGATACGCAGTATTTT
CASSYPDSLLAGREASTDTQYF
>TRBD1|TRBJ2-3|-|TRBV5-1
TGCGCCAGCAGTCCCGGGACAGGGGCAGATACGCAGTATTTT
CASSPGTGADTQYF
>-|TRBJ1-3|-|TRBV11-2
TGTGCCAGCAGTTCTACAGGGATGGCTGGAAACACCATATATTTT
CASSSTGMAGNTIYF
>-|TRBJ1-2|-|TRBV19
TGTGCCAGTAGTAAACTACAGGGACCTAACTATGGCTACACCTTC
CASSKLQGPNYGYTF
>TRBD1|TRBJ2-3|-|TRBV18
TGTGCCAGCTCAGCACAGGGACAGACCACAGATACGCAGTATTTT
CASSAQGQTTDTQYF
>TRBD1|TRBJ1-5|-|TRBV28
TGTGCCACCCAGACAGGGCGCCATCAGCCCCAGCATTTT
CATQTGRHQPQHF
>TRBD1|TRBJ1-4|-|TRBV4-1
TGCGCCAGCAGCCAAGGACAGGGGGCGGGTGAAAAACTGTTTTTT
CASSQGQGAGEKLFF
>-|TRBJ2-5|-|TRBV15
TGTGCCACCAGCAGAGACTTCCAAGAGACCCAGTACTTC
CATSRDFQETQYF
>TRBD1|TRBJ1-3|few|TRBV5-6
TGTGCCAGCCACCCCGGGACAGGGTTAAACACCATATATTTT
CASHPGTGLNTIYF
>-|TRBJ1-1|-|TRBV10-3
TGTGCCATCAGTGAGTTAAGGGGTGACACTGAAGCTTTCTTT
CAISELRGDTEAFF
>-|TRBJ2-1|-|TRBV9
TGTGCCAGCAGCGTATTGGGCCTACAGGCGGATGAGCAGTTCTTC
CASSVLGLQADEQFF
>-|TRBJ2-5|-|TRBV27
TGTGCCAGCAGTCCCCCCCAACAGTGGGAGACCCAGTACTTC
CASSPPQQWETQYF
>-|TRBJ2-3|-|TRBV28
TGTGCCAGCAGTTTAACGGCGGAAGGCACAGATACGCAGTATTTT
CASSLTAEGTDTQYF
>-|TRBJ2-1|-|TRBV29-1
TGCAGCGTTGCGGAGGGCGTCGGGGTTCGGGAGTTCTTC
CSVAEGVGVREFF
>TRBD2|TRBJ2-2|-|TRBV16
TGTGCCAGCAGCCCTTTAGCGGGGCCCGCCGGGGAGCTGTTTTTT
CASSPLAGPAGELFF
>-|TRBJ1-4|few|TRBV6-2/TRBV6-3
TGTGCCAGCAGTTACTCCACCTCGGGCAGCGGGAATGAAAAACTGTTTTTT
CASSYSTSGSGNEKLFF
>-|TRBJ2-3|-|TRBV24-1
TGTGCCACCAGTGATTTGGGGCCTGGCAGCACAGATACGCAGTATTTT
CATSDLGPGSTDTQYF
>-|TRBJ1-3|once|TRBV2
TGTGCCAGCAGTGTCTGGGGGGCTGGAAACACCATATATTTT
CASSVWGAGNTIYF
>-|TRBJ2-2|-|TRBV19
TGTGCCAGTAGTATCAACAGGGTCGGGGAGCTGTTTTTT
CASSINRVGELFF
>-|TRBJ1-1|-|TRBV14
TGTGCCAGCAGCCAAGATTACCGCGGGAGCTGGTTATTCTTT
CASSQDYRGSWLFF
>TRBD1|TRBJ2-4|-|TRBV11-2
TGTGCCAGCAGCTCCAGGACAGGGTTGGTAAACATTCAGTACTTC
CASSSRTGLVNIQYF
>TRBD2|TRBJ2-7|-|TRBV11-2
TGTGCCAGCAGCTCCGGGACTAGCGGGAGGCTCGACGAGCAGTACTTC
CASSSGTSGRLDEQYF
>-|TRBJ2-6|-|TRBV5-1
TGCGCCAGCAGCTCCGGGGCTGGGGCCAACGTCCTGACTTTC
CASSSGAGANVLTF
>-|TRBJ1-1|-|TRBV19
TGTGCCAGTAGTAACCCAGGTTTGGGGAACACTGAAGCTTTCTTT
CASSNPGLGNTEAFF
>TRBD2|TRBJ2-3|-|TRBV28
TGTGCCAGCAAACGGACTAGCGGGAGACTGGATACGCAGTATTTT
CASKRTSGRLDTQYF
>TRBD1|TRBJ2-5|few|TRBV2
TGTGCCAGCAGTGGGACAGGGGGATATGAGACCCAGTACTTC
CASSGTGGYETQYF
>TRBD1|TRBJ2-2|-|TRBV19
TGTGCCAGTAGCAGACAGGGTTACACCGGGGAGCTGTTTTTT
CASSRQGYTGELFF
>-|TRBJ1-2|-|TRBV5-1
TGCGCCAGCAGCTTTGGGGCAGACAAGGACTATGGCTACACCTTC
CASSFGADKDYGYTF